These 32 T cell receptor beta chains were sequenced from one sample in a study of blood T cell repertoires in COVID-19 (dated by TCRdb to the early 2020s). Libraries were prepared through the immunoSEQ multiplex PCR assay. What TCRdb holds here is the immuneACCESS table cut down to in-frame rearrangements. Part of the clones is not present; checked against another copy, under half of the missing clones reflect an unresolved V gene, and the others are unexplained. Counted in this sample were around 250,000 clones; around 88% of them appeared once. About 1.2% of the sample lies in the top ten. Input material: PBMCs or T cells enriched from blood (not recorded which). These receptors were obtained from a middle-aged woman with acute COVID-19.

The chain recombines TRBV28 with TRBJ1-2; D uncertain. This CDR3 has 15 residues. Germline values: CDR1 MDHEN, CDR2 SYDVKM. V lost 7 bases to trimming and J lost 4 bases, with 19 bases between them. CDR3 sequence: CASITVAAASYGYTF. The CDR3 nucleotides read TGTGCCAGCATAACGGTGGCCGCCGCTAGCTATGGCTACACCTTC.

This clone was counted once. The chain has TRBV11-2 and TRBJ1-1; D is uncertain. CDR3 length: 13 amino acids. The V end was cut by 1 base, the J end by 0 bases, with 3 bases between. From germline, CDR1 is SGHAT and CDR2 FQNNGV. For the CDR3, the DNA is TGTGCCAGCAGCTTAGCCATGAACACTGAAGCTTTCTTT. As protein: CASSLAMNTEAFF.

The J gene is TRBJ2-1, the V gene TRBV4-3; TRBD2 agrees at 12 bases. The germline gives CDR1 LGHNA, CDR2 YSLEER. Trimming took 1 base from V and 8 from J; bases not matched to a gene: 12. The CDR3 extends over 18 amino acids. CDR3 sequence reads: CASSQGAPLAGGWDEQFF. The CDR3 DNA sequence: TGCGCCAGCAGCCAAGGGGCCCCGCTAGCGGGAGGGTGGGATGAGCAGTTCTTC.

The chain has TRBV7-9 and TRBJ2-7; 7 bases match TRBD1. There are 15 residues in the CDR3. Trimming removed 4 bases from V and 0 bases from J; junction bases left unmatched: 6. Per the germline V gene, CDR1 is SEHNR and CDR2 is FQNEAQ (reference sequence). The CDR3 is CASSSRDSSSYEQYF. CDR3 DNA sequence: TGTGCCAGCAGCTCACGGGACAGTAGCTCCTACGAGCAGTACTTC. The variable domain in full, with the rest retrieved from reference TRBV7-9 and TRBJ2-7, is DTGVSQNPRHKITKRGQNVTFRCDPISEHNRLYWYRQTLGQGPEFLTYFQNEAQLEKSRLLSDRFSAERPKGSFSTLEIQRTEQGDSAMYLCASSSRDSSSYEQYFGPGTRLTVT.

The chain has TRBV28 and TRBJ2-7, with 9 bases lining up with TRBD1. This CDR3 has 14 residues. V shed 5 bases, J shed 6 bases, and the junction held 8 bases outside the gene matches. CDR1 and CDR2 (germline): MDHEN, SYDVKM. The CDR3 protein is CASSLGTGFSEQYF. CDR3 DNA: TGTGCCAGCAGTCTAGGGACAGGGTTCTCCGAGCAGTACTTC.

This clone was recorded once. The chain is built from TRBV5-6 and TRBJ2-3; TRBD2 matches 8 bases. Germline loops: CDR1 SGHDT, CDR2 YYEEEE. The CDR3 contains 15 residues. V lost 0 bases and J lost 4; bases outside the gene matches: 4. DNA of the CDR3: TGTGCCAGCAGCTTGGAGAGCGGGAGTCCAGATACGCAGTATTTT. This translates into CASSLESGSPDTQYF. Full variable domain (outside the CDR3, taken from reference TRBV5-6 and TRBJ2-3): DAGVTQSPTHLIKTRGQQVTLRCSPKSGHDTVSWYQQALGQGPQFIFQYYEEEERQRGNFPDRFSGHQFPNYSSELNVNALLLGDSALYLCASSLESGSPDTQYFGPGTRLTVL.

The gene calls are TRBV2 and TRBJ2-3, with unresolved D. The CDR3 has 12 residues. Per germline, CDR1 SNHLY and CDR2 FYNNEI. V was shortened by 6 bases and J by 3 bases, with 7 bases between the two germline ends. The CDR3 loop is CASRARTDTQYF. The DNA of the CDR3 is TGTGCCAGCAGGGCCCGAACAGATACGCAGTATTTT.

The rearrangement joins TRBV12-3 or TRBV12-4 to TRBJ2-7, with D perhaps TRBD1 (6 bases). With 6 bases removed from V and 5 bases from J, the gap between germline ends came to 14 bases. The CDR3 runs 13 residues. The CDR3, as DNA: TGTGCCAGCAGACTCACAGGGATCCACGAGCAGTACTTC. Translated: CASRLTGIHEQYF.

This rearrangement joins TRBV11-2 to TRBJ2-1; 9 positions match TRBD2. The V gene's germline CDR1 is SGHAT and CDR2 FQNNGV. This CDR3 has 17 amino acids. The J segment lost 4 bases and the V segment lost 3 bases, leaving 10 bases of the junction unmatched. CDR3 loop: CASSFLRLAVGYNEQFF. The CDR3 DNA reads TGTGCCAGCAGCTTCCTGCGACTAGCGGTCGGGTACAATGAGCAGTTCTTC.

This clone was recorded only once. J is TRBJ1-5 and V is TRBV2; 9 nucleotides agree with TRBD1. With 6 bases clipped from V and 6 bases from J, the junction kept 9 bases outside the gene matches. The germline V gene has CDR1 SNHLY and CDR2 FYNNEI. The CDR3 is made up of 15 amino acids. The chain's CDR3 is CASRSGQGVSQPQHF. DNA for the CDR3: TGTGCCAGCAGATCGGGACAGGGAGTCAGTCAGCCCCAGCATTTT.

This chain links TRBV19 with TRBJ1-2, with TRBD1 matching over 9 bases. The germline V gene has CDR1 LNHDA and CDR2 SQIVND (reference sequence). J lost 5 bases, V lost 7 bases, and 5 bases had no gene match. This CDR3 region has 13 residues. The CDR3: CASNPTGGYGYTF. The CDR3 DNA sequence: TGTGCCAGTAACCCGACAGGGGGATATGGCTACACCTTC.

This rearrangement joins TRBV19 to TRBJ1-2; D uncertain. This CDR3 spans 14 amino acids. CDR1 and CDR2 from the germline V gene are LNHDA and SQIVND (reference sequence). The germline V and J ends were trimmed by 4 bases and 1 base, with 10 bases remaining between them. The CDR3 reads CASSTPTVNYGYTF. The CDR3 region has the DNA TGTGCCAGTAGTACACCCACGGTTAACTATGGCTACACCTTC.

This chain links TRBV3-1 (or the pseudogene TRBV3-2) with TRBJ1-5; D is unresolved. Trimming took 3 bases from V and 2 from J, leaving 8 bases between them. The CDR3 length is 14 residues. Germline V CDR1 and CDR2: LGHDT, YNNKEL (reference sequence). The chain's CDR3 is CASSHSGGNQPQHF. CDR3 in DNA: TGTGCCAGCAGCCATTCCGGGGGCAATCAGCCCCAGCATTTT.

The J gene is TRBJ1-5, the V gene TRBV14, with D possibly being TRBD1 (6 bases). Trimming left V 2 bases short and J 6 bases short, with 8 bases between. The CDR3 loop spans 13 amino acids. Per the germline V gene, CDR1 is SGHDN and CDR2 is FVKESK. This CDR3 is CASSQSRGQPQHF. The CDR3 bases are TGTGCCAGCAGCCAATCCAGGGGTCAGCCCCAGCATTTT.

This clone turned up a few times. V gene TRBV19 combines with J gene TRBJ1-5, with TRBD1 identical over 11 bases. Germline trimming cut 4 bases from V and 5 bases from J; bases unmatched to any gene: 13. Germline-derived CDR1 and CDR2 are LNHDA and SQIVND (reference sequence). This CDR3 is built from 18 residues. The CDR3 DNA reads TGTGCCAGTAGTAGCACCGGGACAGGGGGTTTAGGGGATCAGCCCCAGCATTTT. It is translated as CASSSTGTGGLGDQPQHF.

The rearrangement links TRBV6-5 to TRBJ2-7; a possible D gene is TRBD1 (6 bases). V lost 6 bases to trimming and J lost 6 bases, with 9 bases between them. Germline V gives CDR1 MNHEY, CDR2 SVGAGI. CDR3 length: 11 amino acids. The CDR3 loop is CASRTGFEQYF. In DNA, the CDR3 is TGTGCCAGCAGAACAGGGTTCGAGCAGTACTTC.

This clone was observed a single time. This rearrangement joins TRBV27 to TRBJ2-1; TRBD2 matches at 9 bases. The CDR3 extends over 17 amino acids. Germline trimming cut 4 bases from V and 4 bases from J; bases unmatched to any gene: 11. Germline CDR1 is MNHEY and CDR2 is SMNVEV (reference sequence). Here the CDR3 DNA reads TGTGCCAGCAGTTCCCGATTCGCGGGAGGGTGGTACAATGAGCAGTTCTTC. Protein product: CASSSRFAGGWYNEQFF.

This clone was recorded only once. CDR3 sequence (DNA): TGTGCCAGCAGTGAAGACAGGGCGAACTATGGCTACACCTTC. It specifies CASSEDRANYGYTF. This chain joins TRBV6-1 and TRBJ1-2, with D tentatively TRBD1 (6 bases). Germline lookup yields CDR1 MNHNS and CDR2 SASEGT. This CDR3 is 14 amino acids long. V lost 1 base, J lost 2 bases, and 8 bases lay in between.

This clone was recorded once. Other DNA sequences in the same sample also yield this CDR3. The CDR3 protein is CSVGRGRADTQYF. CDR3 coding DNA: TGCAGCGTCGGTAGGGGGCGTGCAGATACGCAGTATTTT. The rearrangement uses TRBV29-1 and TRBJ2-3, with 7 bases fitting TRBD1. The V gene end was trimmed by 6 bases and the J gene end by 4 bases; junction bases not matched to a gene: 7. Germline CDR1 is SQVTM and CDR2 is ANQGSEA. This CDR3 spans 13 amino acids.

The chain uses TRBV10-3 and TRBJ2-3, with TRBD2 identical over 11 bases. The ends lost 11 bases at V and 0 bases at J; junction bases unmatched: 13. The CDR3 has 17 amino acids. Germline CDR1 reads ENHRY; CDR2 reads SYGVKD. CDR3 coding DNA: TGTGCCGGCAGCGGAACCGGGACTAGCGGTAGCACAGATACGCAGTATTTT. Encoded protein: CAGSGTGTSGSTDTQYF.

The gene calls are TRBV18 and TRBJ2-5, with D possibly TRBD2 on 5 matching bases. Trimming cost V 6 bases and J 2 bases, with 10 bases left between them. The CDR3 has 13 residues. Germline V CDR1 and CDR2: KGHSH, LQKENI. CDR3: CASSQRGQETQYF. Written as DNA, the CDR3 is TGTGCCAGCTCCCAACGGGGACAAGAGACCCAGTACTTC. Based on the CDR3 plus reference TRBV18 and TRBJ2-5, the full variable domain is NAGVMQNPRHLVRRRGQEARLRCSPMKGHSHVYWYRQLPEEGLKFMVYLQKENIIDESGMPKERFSAEFPKEGPSILRIQQVVRGDSAAYFCASSQRGQETQYFGPGTRLLVL.

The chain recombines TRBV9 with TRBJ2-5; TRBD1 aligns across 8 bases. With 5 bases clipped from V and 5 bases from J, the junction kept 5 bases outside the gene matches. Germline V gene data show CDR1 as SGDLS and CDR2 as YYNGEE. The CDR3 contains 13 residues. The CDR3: CASSSGGGETQYF. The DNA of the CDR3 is TGTGCCAGCAGTTCAGGGGGCGGGGAGACCCAGTACTTC. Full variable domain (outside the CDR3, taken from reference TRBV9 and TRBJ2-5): DSGVTQTPKHLITATGQRVTLRCSPRSGDLSVYWYQQSLDQGLQFLIQYYNGEERAKGNILERFSAQQFPDLHSELNLSSLELGDSALYFCASSSGGGETQYFGPGTRLLVL.

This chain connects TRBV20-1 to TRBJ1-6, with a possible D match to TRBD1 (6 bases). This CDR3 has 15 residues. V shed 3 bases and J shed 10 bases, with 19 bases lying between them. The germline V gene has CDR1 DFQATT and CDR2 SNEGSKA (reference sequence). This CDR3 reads CSASSRAGARSPLHF. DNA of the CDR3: TGCAGTGCTAGTTCACGGGCGGGGGCGAGATCACCCCTCCACTTT.

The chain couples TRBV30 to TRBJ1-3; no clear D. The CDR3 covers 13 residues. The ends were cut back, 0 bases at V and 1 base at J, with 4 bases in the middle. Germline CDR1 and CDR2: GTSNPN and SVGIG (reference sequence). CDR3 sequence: CAWSVTSGNTIYF. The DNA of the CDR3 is TGTGCCTGGAGTGTGACTTCTGGAAACACCATATATTTT.

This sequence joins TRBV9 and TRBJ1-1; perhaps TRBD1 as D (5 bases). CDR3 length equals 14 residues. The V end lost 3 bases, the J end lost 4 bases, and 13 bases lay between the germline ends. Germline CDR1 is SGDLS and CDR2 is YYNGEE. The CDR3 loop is CASSAEGWGTEAFF. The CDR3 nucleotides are TGTGCCAGCAGCGCGGAGGGGTGGGGCACTGAAGCTTTCTTT.

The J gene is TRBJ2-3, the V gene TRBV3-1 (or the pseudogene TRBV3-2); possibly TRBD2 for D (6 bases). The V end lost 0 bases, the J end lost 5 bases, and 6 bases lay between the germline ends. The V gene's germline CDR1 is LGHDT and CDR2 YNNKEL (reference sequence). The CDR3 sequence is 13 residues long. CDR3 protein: CASSQEGGDTQYF. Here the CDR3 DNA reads TGTGCCAGCAGCCAAGAGGGAGGAGATACGCAGTATTTT.

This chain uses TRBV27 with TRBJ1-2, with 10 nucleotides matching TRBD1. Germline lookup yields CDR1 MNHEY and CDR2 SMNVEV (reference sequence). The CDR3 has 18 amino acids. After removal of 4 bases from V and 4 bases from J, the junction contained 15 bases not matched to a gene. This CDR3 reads CASSWFRDGTGVSYGYTF. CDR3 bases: TGTGCCAGCAGTTGGTTTCGTGATGGGACAGGGGTGAGCTATGGCTACACCTTC.

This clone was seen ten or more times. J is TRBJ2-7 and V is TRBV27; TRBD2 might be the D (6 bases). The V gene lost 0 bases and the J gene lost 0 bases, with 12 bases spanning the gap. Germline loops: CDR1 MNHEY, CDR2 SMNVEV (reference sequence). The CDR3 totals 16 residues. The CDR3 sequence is CASSLSPTSSSYEQYF. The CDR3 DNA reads TGTGCCAGCAGTTTATCACCCACTAGCAGCTCCTACGAGCAGTACTTC.

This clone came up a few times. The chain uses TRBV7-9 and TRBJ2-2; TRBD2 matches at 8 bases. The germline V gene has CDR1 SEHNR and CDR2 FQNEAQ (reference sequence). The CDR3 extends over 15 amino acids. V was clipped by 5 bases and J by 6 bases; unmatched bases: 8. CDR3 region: CASSRTAGAAGELFF. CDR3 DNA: TGTGCCAGCAGCAGAACAGCGGGAGCGGCCGGGGAGCTGTTTTTT. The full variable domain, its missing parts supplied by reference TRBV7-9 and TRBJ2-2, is DTGVSQNPRHKITKRGQNVTFRCDPISEHNRLYWYRQTLGQGPEFLTYFQNEAQLEKSRLLSDRFSAERPKGSFSTLEIQRTEQGDSAMYLCASSRTAGAAGELFFGEGSRLTVL.

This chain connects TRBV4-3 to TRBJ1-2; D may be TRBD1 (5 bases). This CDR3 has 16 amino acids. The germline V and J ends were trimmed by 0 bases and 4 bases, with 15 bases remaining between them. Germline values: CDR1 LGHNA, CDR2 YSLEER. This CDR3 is CASSQDIGARLYGYTF. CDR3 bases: TGCGCCAGCAGCCAAGATATAGGGGCTCGACTCTATGGCTACACCTTC.

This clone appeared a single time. CDR3 loop: CASSIDGPGAYNEQFF. The CDR3 nucleotides read TGTGCCAGTAGTATAGACGGGCCGGGAGCCTACAATGAGCAGTTCTTC. The V call is TRBV19, the J call TRBJ2-1, with a weak D call TRBD2 (6 bases). This CDR3 is 16 amino acids long. Germline V gene data show CDR1 as LNHDA and CDR2 as SQIVND (reference sequence). V lost 0 bases, J lost 2 bases, and 11 bases lay in between.

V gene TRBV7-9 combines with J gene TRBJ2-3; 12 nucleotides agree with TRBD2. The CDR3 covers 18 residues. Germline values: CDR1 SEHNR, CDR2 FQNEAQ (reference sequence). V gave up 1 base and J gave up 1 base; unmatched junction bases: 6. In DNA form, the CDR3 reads TGTGCCAGCAGCTTAGGACTAGCGGGAGCGGGGGGCACAGATACGCAGTATTTT. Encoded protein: CASSLGLAGAGGTDTQYF.